One and the same sample provided the 11 T cell receptor beta chains below, sequenced in a study of blood T cell repertoires in COVID-19 (dated by TCRdb to the early 2020s). Library construction relied on the immunoSEQ multiplex PCR assay. Entries here come from immuneACCESS through TCRdb and include only in-frame sequences with V and J called. Some clones fail to appear in such tables; in the studies checked, an unresolved V gene covers under half of the shortfall, and the cause of the remainder is unknown. Here the sample has roughly 200,000 clones; roughly 77% occur a single time. The ten largest clones capture about 9.3% of the sample. The sample comprised PBMCs or T cells enriched from blood (not recorded which). Receptor source: a man in his forties who had recovered from COVID-19.

The CDR3 is CATSDGQASTDTQYF. The CDR3 DNA follows: TGTGCCACCAGTGATGGGCAGGCCTCCACAGATACGCAGTATTTT. The genes are TRBV24-1 and TRBJ2-3; unclear D gene. The germline gives CDR1 KGHDR, CDR2 SFDVKD. V shed 3 bases and J shed 2 bases, with 11 bases lying between them. The CDR3 length is 15 residues.

The chain uses TRBV7-2 and TRBJ2-1; 8 bases match TRBD1. V lost 5 bases to trimming and J lost 9 bases; unmatched junction nucleotides: 6. This CDR3 is built from 13 residues. Germline V gene sequence: CDR1 SGHTA, CDR2 FQGNSA. This chain's CDR3 is CASSPTGVGEQFF. DNA for the CDR3: TGTGCCAGCAGCCCGACAGGGGTGGGTGAGCAGTTCTTC.

The chain combines TRBV4-2 with TRBJ2-6, with D hard to call. This CDR3 contains 15 residues. Germline values: CDR1 LGHNA, CDR2 YNFKEQ. The V and J ends lost 5 bases and 0 bases respectively, with 8 bases between them. CDR3 nucleotide sequence: TGTGCCAGCAGCGCCCAGGACTCTGGGGCCAACGTCCTGACTTTC. As protein: CASSAQDSGANVLTF.

The chain uses TRBV4-2 and TRBJ2-7, with 7 bases aligning to TRBD1. This CDR3 is built from 12 residues. After removal of 4 bases from V and 5 bases from J, the junction contained 2 bases not matched to a gene. Germline V gene data show CDR1 as LGHNA and CDR2 as YNFKEQ. CDR3 residues: CASSRDRDEQYF. The CDR3 region has the DNA TGTGCCAGCAGCCGGGACAGAGACGAGCAGTACTTC.

The V and J genes are TRBV2 and TRBJ2-2; 8 nucleotides align to TRBD1. The CDR3 is 14 residues long. V lost 8 bases and J lost 8; bases outside the gene matches: 10. From germline, CDR1 is SNHLY and CDR2 FYNNEI. CDR3 protein: CASALTGGRGELFF. The CDR3 DNA is TGTGCCAGCGCCTTAACAGGGGGAAGGGGGGAGCTGTTTTTT.

The genes are TRBV5-1 and TRBJ1-2; 8 bases agree with TRBD1. This CDR3 spans 14 amino acids. V was pared by 3 bases and J by 8 bases, with 9 bases of the junction left unmatched. Germline assignment: CDR1 SGHRS and CDR2 YFSETQ. The CDR3 protein is CASSSEDRVIGYTF. The CDR3 DNA reads TGCGCCAGCAGCTCCGAGGACAGGGTGATCGGCTACACCTTC.

In this sample, this clone turned up once. CDR3 sequence (DNA): TGTGCCAGCAGCCTCAGTGAGAGGCAGTATGGCTACACCTTC. Translating it yields CASSLSERQYGYTF. V is TRBV4-2 and J is TRBJ1-2; D is unresolved. V lost 4 bases to trimming and J lost 5 bases, with 14 bases between them. Looked up from germline, CDR1 is LGHNA and CDR2 is YNFKEQ. The length of the CDR3 is 14 residues.

This sequence joins TRBV5-4 and TRBJ2-1, with 10 bases aligning to TRBD2. The CDR3 covers 16 residues. With V trimmed by 3 bases and J by 5 bases, 8 bases remained unmatched. Germline loops: CDR1 SGHNT, CDR2 YYREEE (reference sequence). CDR3 nucleotides: TGTGCCAGCAGCTCAGATAGCGGGAGGAATGACAATGAGCAGTTCTTC. Translated: CASSSDSGRNDNEQFF.

This chain connects TRBV19 to TRBJ1-1; D possibly corresponds to TRBD1 (5 bases). Germline V gene lookup returns CDR1 LNHDA and CDR2 SQIVND (reference sequence). V lost 1 base and J lost 6, with 9 bases in between. This CDR3 spans 13 amino acids. CDR3 bases: TGTGCCAGTAGTATAGCGGCACAGGCTGAAGCTTTCTTT. Translating it yields CASSIAAQAEAFF.

This clone was seen ten or more times. The chain is built from TRBV4-2 and TRBJ1-2, with D tentatively TRBD1 (6 bases). This CDR3 spans 15 amino acids. Deletions cut 4 bases from V and 4 bases from J, with 16 bases between. Germline lookup yields CDR1 LGHNA and CDR2 YNFKEQ. The CDR3 nucleotides read TGTGCCAGCAGCCCGGAAACAGGGACCGGCTATGGCTACACCTTC. It specifies CASSPETGTGYGYTF.

This clone was observed a single time. The chain couples TRBV7-9 to TRBJ2-3; D uncertain. Germline loops: CDR1 SEHNR, CDR2 FQNEAQ (reference sequence). The CDR3 sequence is 15 residues long. V lost 1 base to trimming and J lost 3 bases, with 11 bases between them. CDR3 DNA sequence: TGTGCCAGCAGCTTAGTATTTTCGACAACAGATACGCAGTATTTT. Translated, it gives CASSLVFSTTDTQYF.